These T cell receptor beta chains were read from a single sample in a study of T cell responses to AZD1222 COVID-19 vaccine. The table came from immunoSEQ multiplex PCR; TCRdb's copy has only in-frame clones and leaves some out. The sample has more than 100,000 clones, around 91% seen once. Source: peripheral blood, taken on day 0 of AZD1222 vaccination. Receptors originate from an adult in good health. Both conserved end residues are part of each CDR3. The order of the fields is J gene, CDR3 length, clone size, D gene, V gene, CDR3 protein, CDR3 DNA. D genes are given only for firm matches. A row's size may be missing; if present it is once, few, many or a size class.

TRBJ2-3	16	.	.	TRBV7-9	CASSLSRGPRADTQYF	TGTGCCAGCAGCTTGAGCCGGGGCCCCCGAGCAGATACGCAGTATTTT
TRBJ2-7	11	.	.	TRBV19	CASSDSYEQYF	TGTGCCAGTAGTGACAGTTACGAGCAGTACTTC
TRBJ1-3	15	.	.	TRBV7-2	CASSPGQLSGNTIYF	TGTGCCAGCAGCCCCGGACAGCTCTCTGGAAACACCATATATTTT
TRBJ2-7	12	.	.	TRBV5-4	CASSSAGGEQYF	TGTGCCAGCAGTTCTGCGGGCGGCGAGCAGTACTTC
TRBJ1-1	13	.	TRBD1	TRBV28	CASRGQMNTEAFF	TGTGCCAGCAGGGGACAGATGAACACTGAAGCTTTCTTT
TRBJ1-2	17	once	.	TRBV6-2/TRBV6-3	CASSYDPYYTGDYGYTF	TGTGCCAGCAGTTACGATCCCTATTACACAGGCGACTATGGCTACACCTTC
TRBJ2-2	16	.	TRBD1	TRBV10-1	CASSGVRGQSVGELFF	TGCGCCAGCAGTGGCGTCAGGGGACAGTCTGTCGGGGAGCTGTTTTTT
TRBJ1-2	14	.	TRBD1	TRBV7-2	CASSSETGFNGYTF	TGTGCCAGCAGCTCAGAGACAGGGTTCAATGGCTACACCTTC
TRBJ2-1	18	.	.	TRBV3-1/TRBV3-2	CASTSGWRGSGGYNEQFF	TGTGCCAGCACCTCAGGGTGGCGCGGTTCGGGTGGCTACAATGAGCAGTTCTTC
TRBJ1-4	14	.	.	TRBV7-8	CASSFWGTNEKLFF	TGTGCCAGCAGCTTTTGGGGAACTAATGAAAAACTGTTTTTT